Below, one T cell receptor (beta chain) is given with its context. Germline V gene sequence: CDR1 SGDLS, CDR2 YYNGEE. Trimming removed 0 bases from V and 7 bases from J, with 5 bases in between. The CDR3 consists of 12 residues. The analysis combined second doses at about 4 or about 12 weeks. Profiled with immunoSEQ multiplex PCR; TCRdb holds only in-frame clones, not every one. This sample yields approximately 100,000 clones, of which over 75% are seen a single time; 4.4% belongs to the top ten. The data were obtained in a study of T cell responses to AZD1222 COVID-19 vaccine. This sequence originates from an adult who received the AZD1222 COVID-19 vaccine. This chain uses TRBV9 with TRBJ2-1; D remains ambiguous. The source material was peripheral blood, sampled 28 days after the second AZD1222 dose. The DNA of the CDR3 is TGTGCCAGCAGCGTAGATCTGAATGAGCAGTTCTTC. This encodes CASSVDLNEQFF.